This record covers a single TCR beta chain. Its matching antigen is unknown. Each TCR cDNA molecule bore a unique molecular identifier. MiXCR was run by TCRdb on the 5' RACE reads, yielding one entry per CDR3 protein. The sample includes around 110,000 distinct CDR3 sequences, 12% of them seen just once. Stated time point: blood at routine non-recurrence follow-up after resection. The study sequenced unsorted whole RNA from tumor, nontumor lung or frozen PBMC. The sample originates from a study of spatial heterogeneity in lung cancer. For the study at large: Those follow-up PBMC samples that were available underwent sequencing, at a median interval of roughly 2 years following resection. Within raw reads, each unique TCR and UMI combination appeared on average more than ten times.

Study-wide findings and caveats: Blood carried ubiquitous expanded tumor TCRs more at resection than follow-up.

This TCR was recovered from a male donor with early-stage non-small cell lung cancer. Specimen: PBMCs, collected at follow-up.

CDR3: CASSDSRDYHNEQFF. CDR3 nucleotide sequence: TGCGCCAGCAGTGACTCCCGGGACTACCACAATGAGCAGTTCTTC. The genes are TRBV10-1 and TRBJ2-1; 7 bases are shared with TRBD2. Trimming removed 3 bases from V and 5 bases from J; junction bases left unmatched: 7. The CDR3 has 15 amino acids. Germline V gene sequence: CDR1 WNHNN, CDR2 SYGVQD (reference sequence).